This T cell receptor (beta chain) was profiled in a study of technical replicates of blood from a handful of donors. Assay used: immunoSEQ multiplex PCR; TCRdb lists only in-frame clones, some missing. The sample includes fewer than 110,000 clones, nearly 96% seen only once; the top ten take approximately 0.21%. This sequence was found in a human donor in good health. The sample consisted of T cells isolated from PBMCs.

In DNA, the CDR3 is TGTGCCAGCAGTTTATCAGCCCAGGGGGCGGCATATCAGCCCCAGCATTTT. Translated: CASSLSAQGAAYQPQHF. The V call is TRBV27, the J call TRBJ1-5, with 8 bases identical to TRBD1. Germline CDR1 reads MNHEY; CDR2 reads SMNVEV (reference sequence). The CDR3 totals 17 residues. V lost 0 bases and J lost 5; bases outside the gene matches: 9.